What follows are 32 T cell receptor beta chains derived from one specimen sequenced in a study of long-term antiretroviral therapy in people with HIV. With survey level as its setting, the immunoSEQ assay was v3.0. TCRdb's copy holds only in-frame clones and misses some; the assay was immunoSEQ multiplex PCR. This table has tens of thousands of clones, approximately 85% appearing once. This sample comprised unsorted PBMCs, obtained approximately 2.9 years before starting antiretroviral therapy. These receptors came from a woman aged 25 to 39 with HIV.

The chain is built from TRBV5-6 and TRBJ1-6; D perhaps matches TRBD1 (5 bases). Germline CDR1 and CDR2: SGHDT and YYEEEE. V lost 2 bases and J 3 bases, leaving 15 bases between the germline ends. The CDR3 extends over 17 amino acids. The CDR3 DNA sequence: TGTGCCAGCAGCTTAGGGGTACAGAACCTCTATAATTCACCCCTCCACTTT. Translating gives CASSLGVQNLYNSPLHF.

The rearrangement joins TRBV5-1 to TRBJ2-3, with TRBD2 matching 11 bases. J lost 4 bases, V lost 6 bases, and 7 bases had no gene match. Germline lookup yields CDR1 SGHRS and CDR2 YFSETQ. CDR3 size: 15 residues. CDR3 DNA: TGCGCCAGCAACTTAGCGGGGGGGCCGTCAGATACGCAGTATTTT. This codes for CASNLAGGPSDTQYF.

The chain carries TRBV5-1 and TRBJ2-1; D is perhaps TRBD1 (5 bases). This CDR3 is built from 15 residues. V dropped 1 base and J dropped 5 bases, with 13 bases sitting between them. Germline CDR1 and CDR2: SGHRS and YFSETQ. The CDR3 region has the DNA TGCGCCAGCAGCTTGCAGGCAGGGATTAACAATGAGCAGTTCTTC. It encodes CASSLQAGINNEQFF.

The rearrangement links TRBV12-5 to TRBJ2-1; 9 nucleotides line up with TRBD2. From germline, CDR1 is LGHNT and CDR2 FRNRAP. This CDR3 has 13 amino acids. The CDR3 sequence: CATAGGNYNEQFF. The CDR3, as DNA: TGTGCCACCGCGGGGGGGAACTACAATGAGCAGTTCTTC.

V usage is TRBV14 and J usage is TRBJ2-4, with D uncertain. Per the germline V gene, CDR1 is SGHDN and CDR2 is FVKESK. The CDR3 sequence is 13 residues long. The germline V and J ends were trimmed by 0 bases and 9 bases, with 9 bases remaining between them. CDR3: CASSQDGSGIQYF. The CDR3 coding sequence is TGTGCCAGCAGCCAAGATGGGTCGGGCATTCAGTACTTC.

This chain uses TRBV6-5 with TRBJ1-2; TRBD1 matches 7 bases. The CDR3 is 16 residues long. The J segment lost 3 bases and the V segment lost 4 bases, leaving 11 bases of the junction unmatched. The germline V gene encodes CDR1 MNHEY and CDR2 SVGAGI. As DNA, the CDR3 is TGTGCCAGCAGTTGGACAGGAGCTAACTGGGACTATGGCTACACCTTC. Protein sequence: CASSWTGANWDYGYTF.

The V and J genes are TRBV19 and TRBJ1-2, with D perhaps matching TRBD1 (5 bases). The CDR3 is 15 amino acids. The V end was cut by 5 bases, the J end by 1 base, with 14 bases between. The germline CDR1 and CDR2 sequences are LNHDA and SQIVND (reference sequence). The CDR3 is CASSLRDRFNYGYTF. CDR3 bases: TGTGCCAGTAGTCTAAGAGACAGATTTAACTATGGCTACACCTTC.

The V gene is TRBV27, the J gene TRBJ1-1; unclear D gene. This CDR3 has 15 amino acids. Trimming removed 3 bases at V and 3 bases at J, with 14 bases between. CDR1 MNHEY and CDR2 SMNVEV come from the germline V gene (reference sequence). The DNA of the CDR3 is TGTGCCAGCAGTTTCATGTGGAAGAGGGACACTGAAGCTTTCTTT. It translates to CASSFMWKRDTEAFF.

This chain uses TRBV19 with TRBJ2-2, with 8 bases aligning to TRBD1. Germline V gene data show CDR1 as LNHDA and CDR2 as SQIVND (reference sequence). This CDR3 has 16 residues. J gave up 1 base and V 6 bases, and 7 bases lay outside the gene matches. This chain's CDR3 is CASSPSGTGNTGELFF. CDR3 bases: TGTGCCAGTAGCCCCTCCGGGACAGGGAACACCGGGGAGCTGTTTTTT.

The rearrangement joins TRBV6-5 to TRBJ1-5; D unclear. Germline lookup yields CDR1 MNHEY and CDR2 SVGAGI. The V gene lost 0 bases and the J gene lost 3 bases, with 9 bases spanning the gap. This CDR3 has 15 residues. CDR3: CASSYSSQPNQPQHF. The CDR3 nucleotides read TGTGCCAGCAGTTACTCTTCCCAGCCCAATCAGCCCCAGCATTTT.

This chain uses TRBV27 with TRBJ2-7, with D unresolved. V lost 10 bases and J 7 bases, leaving 20 bases between the germline ends. There are 13 residues in the CDR3. Germline V gene data show CDR1 as MNHEY and CDR2 as SMNVEV (reference sequence). The CDR3 protein is CATRGPPKYEQYF. The CDR3, as DNA: TGTGCCACCAGAGGTCCGCCGAAGTATGAGCAGTACTTC.

The rearrangement uses TRBV7-6 and TRBJ2-3; tentatively, D is TRBD2 (7 bases). Trimming shortened V by 0 bases and J by 5 bases, and 12 bases separated the two germline ends. Germline-derived CDR1 and CDR2 are SGHVS and FNYEAQ. The CDR3 is 15 residues long. CDR3 DNA sequence: TGTGCCAGCAGCTTAGCGGGGGGGCAGGGAGATACGCAGTATTTT. It yields the protein CASSLAGGQGDTQYF. The variable domain in full, completed from reference TRBV7-6 and TRBJ2-3, reads GAGVSQSPRYKVTKRGQDVALRCDPISGHVSLYWYRQALGQGPEFLTYFNYEAQQDKSGLPNDRFSAERPEGSISTLTIQRTEQRDSAMYRCASSLAGGQGDTQYFGPGTRLTVL.

This rearrangement joins TRBV2 to TRBJ1-6, with D hard to call. The CDR3 runs to 14 residues. The germline V and J ends were trimmed by 4 bases and 10 bases, with 14 bases remaining between them. Germline CDR1 and CDR2: SNHLY and FYNNEI. CDR3 nucleotides: TGTGCCAGCAGTGTTTCGGCCTCTTCCTCACCCCTCCACTTT. It specifies CASSVSASSSPLHF.

The chain carries TRBV5-1 and TRBJ2-3; 11 positions match TRBD1. Germline loops: CDR1 SGHRS, CDR2 YFSETQ. The CDR3 is made up of 16 amino acids. V shed 0 bases and J 3 bases; nucleotides not matched to a gene: 3. The CDR3 coding sequence is TGCGCCAGCAGCTTGGGGGGGACAGGGGGGACAGATACGCAGTATTTT. This encodes CASSLGGTGGTDTQYF.

The J gene is TRBJ1-2, the V gene TRBV19, with D tentatively TRBD1 (5 bases). The CDR3 is 13 residues long. CDR1 and CDR2 from the germline V gene are LNHDA and SQIVND (reference sequence). V shed 3 bases and J shed 4 bases, with 9 bases lying between them. The CDR3 reads CASSIKGSYGYTF. CDR3 DNA sequence: TGTGCCAGTAGTATTAAGGGGTCCTATGGCTACACCTTC.

The chain employs TRBV5-1 and TRBJ2-1; TRBD2 agrees at 9 bases. Looked up from germline, CDR1 is SGHRS and CDR2 is YFSETQ. This CDR3 is 17 amino acids long. V gave up 0 bases and J gave up 2 bases; unmatched junction bases: 6. The CDR3 here is CASSLEWRGGTYNEQFF. The CDR3 coding sequence is TGCGCCAGCAGCTTGGAGTGGCGGGGGGGCACCTACAATGAGCAGTTCTTC.

This clone was picked up one time. The V gene is TRBV25-1, the J gene TRBJ1-4, with D maybe TRBD1 (6 bases). Trimming took off 4 bases at V and 3 bases at J, with 12 bases between the two ends. Germline V gives CDR1 MGHDK, CDR2 SYGVNS. The CDR3 runs 15 residues. This chain's CDR3 is CASSVTGTSNEKLFF. Written as DNA, the CDR3 is TGTGCCAGCAGTGTAACCGGGACATCTAATGAAAAACTGTTTTTT.

This sequence joins TRBV6-5 and TRBJ1-1, with D possibly being TRBD1 (6 bases). With 6 bases removed from V and 4 bases from J, the gap between germline ends came to 12 bases. CDR1 is MNHEY and CDR2 is SVGAGI in the germline V gene. The CDR3 totals 13 residues. This chain's CDR3 is CASSLQGSTEAFF. The CDR3 nucleotides read TGTGCCAGCAGCCTACAGGGCTCCACTGAAGCTTTCTTT.

The chain has TRBV29-1 and TRBJ2-7; possibly TRBD2 for D (5 bases). The CDR3 has 15 amino acids. Trimming removed 5 bases from V and 3 bases from J, with 20 bases in between. Germline V gene lookup returns CDR1 SQVTM and CDR2 ANQGSEA. The CDR3 loop is CSVSSGLPTNYEQYF. The CDR3 region has the DNA TGCAGCGTTTCGTCCGGACTCCCAACAAACTACGAGCAGTACTTC.

The V call is TRBV27, the J call TRBJ2-5; TRBD2 aligns across 12 bases. The CDR3 extends over 15 amino acids. V was clipped by 4 bases and J by 5 bases; unmatched bases: 5. The germline gives CDR1 MNHEY, CDR2 SMNVEV (reference sequence). CDR3 region: CASSSKTSGGETQYF. CDR3 DNA: TGTGCCAGCAGTTCGAAGACTAGCGGGGGTGAGACCCAGTACTTC.

The rearrangement joins TRBV7-9 to TRBJ2-5; 7 bases agree with TRBD1. J was trimmed by 3 bases and V by 5 bases; bases with no gene match: 6. Germline V CDR1 and CDR2: SEHNR, FQNEAQ (reference sequence). This CDR3 has 14 amino acids. The CDR3 here is CASSHRDSEETQYF. The CDR3 DNA follows: TGTGCCAGCAGCCACCGGGACAGTGAAGAGACCCAGTACTTC.

The chain couples TRBV19 to TRBJ2-7; D perhaps matches TRBD2 (5 bases). V was trimmed by 3 bases and J by 0 bases, leaving 15 bases between them. The CDR3 consists of 16 residues. Germline V gene sequence: CDR1 LNHDA, CDR2 SQIVND (reference sequence). CDR3 region: CASSIDPGYSSYEQYF. The DNA for the CDR3 is TGTGCCAGTAGTATTGATCCGGGGTACAGCTCCTACGAGCAGTACTTC.

V usage is TRBV18 and J usage is TRBJ2-5, with D uncertain. The CDR3 has 13 amino acids. The V end was cut by 2 bases, the J end by 2 bases, with 6 bases between. Germline CDR1 reads KGHSH; CDR2 reads LQKENI. CDR3 residues: CASSPRQQETQYF. The CDR3 DNA is TGTGCCAGCTCACCAAGGCAGCAAGAGACCCAGTACTTC. Using reference TRBV18 and TRBJ2-5 for the parts outside the CDR3, the full variable domain is NAGVMQNPRHLVRRRGQEARLRCSPMKGHSHVYWYRQLPEEGLKFMVYLQKENIIDESGMPKERFSAEFPKEGPSILRIQQVVRGDSAAYFCASSPRQQETQYFGPGTRLLVL.

The CDR3 loop is CASSPYPGQGAPDYGYTF. CDR3 bases: TGTGCCAGCAGCCCATACCCGGGACAGGGGGCGCCCGACTATGGCTACACCTTC. The gene calls are TRBV7-3 and TRBJ1-2; 12 nucleotides match TRBD1. V was clipped by 5 bases and J by 3 bases; unmatched bases: 13. Per germline, CDR1 SGHTA and CDR2 FQGTGA. This CDR3 has 18 amino acids.

This chain links TRBV7-2 with TRBJ1-5; possible D gene TRBD1, 5 bases. Germline V gene data show CDR1 as SGHTA and CDR2 as FQGNSA. The CDR3 is 17 residues long. Trimming left V 1 base short and J 1 base short, with 14 bases between. The CDR3 DNA is TGTGCCAGCAGCTTAGTGGCCGGGGCTTTGAGCAATCAGCCCCAGCATTTT. Encoded protein: CASSLVAGALSNQPQHF.

This clone was observed a single time. The chain carries TRBV27 and TRBJ1-1; D possibly corresponds to TRBD1 (5 bases). The germline V and J ends were trimmed by 6 bases and 1 base, with 15 bases remaining between them. The CDR3 length is 15 residues. CDR1 and CDR2 from the germline V gene are MNHEY and SMNVEV (reference sequence). The CDR3 protein is CASRPTFDRNTEAFF. The DNA of the CDR3 is TGTGCCAGCAGACCAACTTTCGACAGGAACACTGAAGCTTTCTTT.

This rearrangement joins TRBV6-6 to TRBJ2-3; D possibly matches TRBD1 or TRBD2 (6 bases each). The CDR3 length is 15 residues. V was clipped by 4 bases and J by 5 bases, with 16 bases between them. Germline V lookup: CDR1 MNHNY, CDR2 SVGAGI (reference sequence). The CDR3 reads CASSSGIGGGDTQYF. The CDR3 DNA sequence: TGTGCCAGCAGTTCTGGAATCGGGGGCGGAGATACGCAGTATTTT.

The V and J genes are TRBV7-3 and TRBJ2-5; 9 nucleotides match TRBD2. V was pared by 2 bases and J by 6 bases, with 7 bases of the junction left unmatched. Per germline, CDR1 SGHTA and CDR2 FQGTGA. There are 15 residues in the CDR3. The CDR3 sequence: CASSLGGGAHQTQYF. The CDR3 DNA is TGTGCCAGCAGCTTAGGCGGGGGGGCACACCAGACCCAGTACTTC.

V is TRBV7-8 and J is TRBJ1-3, with TRBD1 matching 8 bases. Unmatched junction bases numbered 9, after V lost 5 bases and J lost 0 bases. In germline, CDR1 is SGHVS, CDR2 FQNEAQ. The CDR3 extends over 17 amino acids. CDR3 in amino acids: CASSPRTGFDSGNTIYF. As DNA, the CDR3 is TGTGCCAGCAGCCCCCGGACAGGGTTCGACTCTGGAAACACCATATATTTT.

This clone appeared a few times. The chain employs TRBV6-1 and TRBJ2-7, with TRBD1 matching over 8 bases. The CDR3 extends over 16 amino acids. Trimming cost V 3 bases and J 4 bases; bases outside gene matches: 11. The germline V gene encodes CDR1 MNHNS and CDR2 SASEGT. CDR3 sequence (DNA): TGTGCCAGCAGTGAGTCCGACGGGACAGGTTTTTACGAGCAGTACGTC. This codes for CASSESDGTGFYEQYV.

The chain employs TRBV7-2 and TRBJ2-2; tentatively, D is TRBD1 (6 bases). The CDR3 extends over 14 amino acids. The germline V and J ends were trimmed by 4 bases and 4 bases, with 10 bases remaining between them. Germline V gene sequence: CDR1 SGHTA, CDR2 FQGNSA. The CDR3 region is CASSSDRPTGELFF. CDR3 in DNA: TGTGCCAGCAGCTCGGACAGACCCACCGGGGAGCTGTTTTTT. Complete variable domain (other parts from reference TRBV7-2 and TRBJ2-2): GAGVSQSPSNKVTEKGKDVELRCDPISGHTALYWYRQSLGQGLEFLIYFQGNSAPDKSGLPSDRFSAERTGGSVSTLTIQRTQQEDSAVYLCASSSDRPTGELFFGEGSRLTVL.

The gene calls are TRBV2 and TRBJ2-7; the D is unclear. Trimming left V 9 bases short and J 2 bases short, with 8 bases between. CDR3 length equals 11 residues. Germline CDR1 SNHLY, CDR2 FYNNEI. The CDR3 bases are TGTGCCAGTCCAGATACCTACGAGCAGTACGTC. This translates into CASPDTYEQYV.